The source of this TCR beta chain is a study of shared clonotypes between healthy human individuals (dated by TCRdb to about 2020). At the level of the whole study: A couple of women and a few men aged 18 to 49 years were included in the cohort. To increase sequencing depth and limit assay-specific biases, different laboratories used diverse techniques to prepare libraries and sequence TCR repertoires. The study deeply sequenced blood TCR repertoires of several healthy adults to estimate repertoire size and the extent of clonotype sharing between individuals. Each donor's leukapheresis produced roughly between about 0.8 and 8.9 billion PBMCs. Per donor, three plates each were used for CD4 naive and CD4 memory, two for CD8 naive, and one for CD8 memory. Beyond this particular receptor, the publication reports: The small number of donors limited the genetic and exposure-history diversity represented. Naive subsets generally had larger estimated clonotype richness than memory subsets. Higher generation probabilities were observed for clonotypes shared by all four sorted-subset donors than for non-shared clonotypes. Rarefaction of sorted-subset datasets indicated incomplete sequencing despite the large sequencing depth. Roughly 5.2% of naive CD4, 3.5% of naive CD8, roughly 2.5% of memory CD4, and 0.35% to 0.4% of memory CD8 clonotypes were shared across four donors. Sampling was restricted to blood, and TCR repertoires in tissue are likely to differ from TCR repertoires in blood. Based on pairwise subsampling, the degree of clonotype sharing among donors was expected to be affected by sequencing depth.

CD8 naive samples consisted of CD45RO-negative cells that were positively selected for CCR7, yielding a CD45RA+CCR7+ population without TemRA cells. Healthy HIV-negative adults with no recently reported acute infections or vaccinations were included as donors. Every donor was a Caucasian adult residing in Nashville, Tennessee, USA. Blood was collected by leukapheresis, and PBMCs were isolated by Ficoll-Histopaque density gradient centrifugation and then cryopreserved in liquid nitrogen vapor phase. Purity and quantity of every magnetically sorted T cell population were checked by analytical flow cytometry. From each sorted fraction, genomic DNA was isolated and quantified by UV absorbance on a Nanodrop 2000c. The trim is 0 bases for V and 0 bases for J, with a gap of 12 bases between the germline ends. The CDR3 goes from the cysteine to the phenylalanine over 17 residues. Only the CDR3 DNA stays, 51 bases, in frame from base 1. The CDR1 and CDR2 encoded by the germline V gene are SGHVS and FNYEAQ.

A remark on this clone: Its recognized antigen is unknown. No per-base quality is available; no much larger clone lies one base away.

Using the deep immunoSEQ assay, multiplex PCR amplified TCR CDR3 regions from genomic DNA. For each cell subset, the extracted genomic DNA was distributed evenly across all wells of several immunoSEQ 96-well plates, and each plate served as one replicate. Each replicate PCR for sorted subsets received around 200 ng genomic DNA, equal to roughly 33,000 T cell genomes. Purified libraries were measured with a Qubit 3.0 fluorometer, size-checked on a Bioanalyzer 2100, and measured again with the KAPA Library Quantification kit. Every immunoSEQ 96-well plate was sequenced on a separate single-read 150-cycle Illumina NextSeq 550 flow cell. Turning to the authors' computational methods: Because the immunoSEQ output included only junctional sequences and no quality scores, the filtering could not be the same as the filtering used for full-length reads. Sequences were annotated with PyIR, a Python wrapper for IgBLAST v1.9, and V/J genes and CDR3 were assigned using IMGT germline references. Reads were removed for weak V/J assignments (E-value above 1e-6), missing CDR3, stop codons, out-of-frame junctions, or ambiguous translated residues. V3J clonotypes were defined by identical inferred V gene, J gene, and CDR3 amino acid sequence. The percentage overlap between two repertoires was calculated by dividing the number of shared unique clonotypes by the size of the smaller repertoire. RTK rarefaction, the Chao1 estimator, and Recon v2.1 estimates of unobserved clonotypes were used to assess repertoire richness. OLGA was used to compute generation probabilities for all TCRbeta clonotypes that the gDNA method yielded from a handful of donors. TCRdb retrieved this table from immuneACCESS and kept in-frame rearrangements only. Not all clones are present; in checked studies, unresolved V genes account for under half, and no reason is known for the remainder. Clonal size and the V and J genes are those of that table, whereas D and trimming came from the DNA. In all, the sample holds almost 700,000 clones, and about 92% of those were seen once. More than 20% of the sample belongs to the ten largest clones.

The chain was built from TRBV7-6 and TRBJ1-3; a tentative D call is TRBD1 (5 bases match). Sequencing used naive CD8+ T cells sorted from blood. In the paper's terms, the cell subset or site label means: CD45RA+CCR7+. The TCR comes from a young man in good health. The nucleotides are TGTGCCAGCAGCTTAGCCTCCGGGGGGAGCTCTGGAAACACCATATATTTT. Translated, it reads CASSLASGGSSGNTIYF.